This T cell receptor (beta chain) was retrieved from a study of identical twins. Turning to this clonotype: Its matching antigen is unknown.

MiXCR, run by TCRdb on the 5' RACE reads, gives a single entry per CDR3 protein. This table has 350,000 to 500,000 distinct CDR3 sequences, roughly 20% appearing once. Per the germline V gene, CDR1 is SGHVS and CDR2 is FNYEAQ. Trimming pared 8 bases from V and 2 bases from J, leaving 7 bases between. This CDR3 spans 13 amino acids. Study results and limitations: For cord blood, abundant beta clonotypes had fewer insertions, unlike memory repertoires, which showed none.

Healthy Caucasian donors formed the entire cohort. The chain couples TRBV7-6 to TRBJ2-6, with unresolved D. The source is a man aged 45-60 years in good health. The sample comprised naive T cells sorted from blood. In nucleotides, the CDR3 is TGTGCCAGCGGTCTAGCTGGGGCCAACGTCCTGACTTTC. This sequence encodes CASGLAGANVLTF.